The source of this TCR beta chain is a study of regulatory T cells in long-lasting Graves disease. Study-level findings and limits: A reduction in accuracy may have resulted from the small sample size.

The V gene's germline CDR1 is MNHEY and CDR2 SVGEGT. V was clipped by 5 bases and J by 5 bases; unmatched bases: 8. The CDR3 has 14 residues. Time point denoted: persistent/refractory GD, antithyroid drugs over 5 years with positive TRAb. PBMC RNA was the source of the TCR library. All patients originated from an endocrinology department located in Xi'an, China. About this clonotype itself: Its matching antigen is unknown.

Relying on iRepertoire HTBI primers and Arm-PCR of CDR3 regions, the team built TCR beta libraries. In the study's own analysis: From all samples, identification returned 14 TRBJ and 60 to 80 TRBV segments. TCRdb fed the multiplex PCR reads into MiXCR, producing one record per CDR3 protein. In this record, the V and J calls reflect TCRdb's handling and not the investigators' own analysis. The sample comprises approximately 380,000 distinct CDR3 sequences, around 20% of which are singletons, and less than 25% rests with the top ten. The V and J genes are TRBV6-2 or TRBV6-3 and TRBJ2-7; 8 bases line up with TRBD2. The source was peripheral blood mononuclear cells (PBMCs), collected when the disease was refractory, from a patient treated with antithyroid drugs. The clonotype was recovered from a female donor with Graves disease. This CDR3 is CASSHQREFNEQYF. For the CDR3, the DNA is TGTGCCAGCAGTCATCAGCGGGAGTTTAACGAGCAGTACTTC.